The clone carrying this TCR beta chain is classed as medium-sized. Its specificity is unknown. The sample originates from a study of spatial heterogeneity in lung cancer. Whole-study results and caveats: Within tumors, counts of expanded alpha and beta TCRs tracked tumor mutation counts.

TCRdb redid the calling of the 5' RACE reads with MiXCR, one entry per CDR3 protein. The repertoire includes some 2,000 distinct CDR3 sequences, about 10% of them detected once, and around 12% sits in the top ten. The time point denotes: sample taken at primary tumor resection. The CDR3 consists of 11 residues. Trimming took 5 bases from V and 4 from J, leaving 6 bases between them. The germline V gene encodes CDR1 SEHNR and CDR2 FQNEAQ (reference sequence). The genes are TRBV7-9 and TRBJ2-7, with D unclear. Material: lung tumor tissue, obtained at surgery. The TCR comes from a female donor with early-stage non-small cell lung cancer. CDR3 protein: CASSLDYEQYF. DNA for the CDR3: TGTGCCAGCAGCCTAGATTACGAGCAGTACTTC.